This TCR beta chain was profiled in a study of OX40 agonist ivuxolimab in advanced cancers. Study context: Patients undergoing dose escalation presented with hepatocellular carcinoma, melanoma, renal cell or head and neck cancer. Eligibility admitted prior anti-PD-1, anti-PD-L1 or anti-CTLA-4 therapy; about 40% had some.

Study-level points and caveats: Some nonresponders additionally presented with little normalized T-cell clonal expansion. At 0.1 to 3.0 mg/kg and by week 6, clonal expansion occurred in CD4+ and CD8+ blood T cells.

Comment on this clone: Its antigen remains unidentified.

The assay was immunoSEQ multiplex PCR, and TCRdb's table has in-frame clones only and misses some. The sample shows around 29,000 clones, roughly 90% of them seen only once. This clonotype originated in an adult with an advanced solid tumor such as melanoma, head and neck, liver or kidney cancer. The sequencing used CD4+ or CD8+ T cells sorted from blood, collected in a trial of the OX40 agonist ivuxolimab.

For the CDR3, the DNA is TGTGCCAGCAGTATCCCTGGGGCTTCGGGCTACACCTTC. It encodes CASSIPGASGYTF. The chain combines TRBV7-9 with TRBJ1-2; possibly TRBD1 for D (5 bases). The germline V gene encodes CDR1 SEHNR and CDR2 FQNEAQ (reference sequence). V was cut by 6 bases and J by 8 bases, with 16 bases left in between. The CDR3 runs 13 residues.